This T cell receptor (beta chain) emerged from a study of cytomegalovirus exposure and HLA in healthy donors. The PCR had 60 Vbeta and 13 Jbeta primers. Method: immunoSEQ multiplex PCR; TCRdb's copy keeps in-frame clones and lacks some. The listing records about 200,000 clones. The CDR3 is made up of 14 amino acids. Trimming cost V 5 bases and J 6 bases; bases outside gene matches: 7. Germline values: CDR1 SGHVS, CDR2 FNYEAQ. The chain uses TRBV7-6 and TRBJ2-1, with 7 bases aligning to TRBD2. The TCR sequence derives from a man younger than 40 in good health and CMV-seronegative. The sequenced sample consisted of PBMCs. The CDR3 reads CASSPGTIRNEQFF. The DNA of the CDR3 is TGTGCCAGCAGCCCTGGGACTATTCGCAATGAGCAGTTCTTC.